The T cell receptor (beta chain) described here comes from a study of coeliac disease. On the study more broadly: Refractory type I patients had no gluten-free diet response for over 12 months. Study-wide points: Lower clonality than controls marked TRB and TRG repertoires from active celiac intraepithelial and lamina propria samples. Of coeliac lamina propria samples, about 50% of the 18 held published gliadin-specific TRB sequences, versus 1 of 6 controls.

This clone was observed a single time. Its antigen is undetermined. Some clones are missing from TCRdb's copy, which holds only in-frame ones; the method was immunoSEQ multiplex PCR. The data show some 8,900 clones, around 66% seen once. Germline CDR1 is SGDLS and CDR2 is YYNGEE. The CDR3 is made up of 15 amino acids. V was trimmed by 2 bases and J by 4 bases, leaving 15 bases between them. Source material: lamina propria lymphocytes from the gut. The receptor's source is a woman aged 60-75 years with celiac disease. V and J are TRBV9 and TRBJ2-5, with a tentative D call TRBD2 (6 bases). The CDR3 is CASSVWAGNGETQYF. The CDR3 bases are TGTGCCAGCAGCGTTTGGGCGGGGAATGGAGAGACCCAGTACTTC.